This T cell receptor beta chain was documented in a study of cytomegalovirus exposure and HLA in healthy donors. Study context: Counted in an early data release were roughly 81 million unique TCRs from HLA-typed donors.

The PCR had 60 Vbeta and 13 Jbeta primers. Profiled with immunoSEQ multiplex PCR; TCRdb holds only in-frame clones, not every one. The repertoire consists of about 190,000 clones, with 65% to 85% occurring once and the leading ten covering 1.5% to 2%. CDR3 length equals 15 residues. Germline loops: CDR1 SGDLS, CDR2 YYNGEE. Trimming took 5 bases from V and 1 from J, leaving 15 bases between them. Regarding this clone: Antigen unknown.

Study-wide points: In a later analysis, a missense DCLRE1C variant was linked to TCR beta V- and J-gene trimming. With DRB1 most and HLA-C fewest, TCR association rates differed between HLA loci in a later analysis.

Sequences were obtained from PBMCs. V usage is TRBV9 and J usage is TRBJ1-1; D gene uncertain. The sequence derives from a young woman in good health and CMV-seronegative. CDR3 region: CASSRRRSGNTEAFF. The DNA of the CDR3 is TGTGCCAGCAGTCGCAGAAGGAGTGGGAACACTGAAGCTTTCTTT.